This TCR beta chain was retrieved from a study of T cell repertoires in cytomegalovirus infection. About the research overall: Peptides in the study included HLA-C-restricted and HLA-B-restricted CMV epitopes. Public TCR beta signatures indicated both CMV infection and matching HLA type.

After removal of 4 bases from V and 3 bases from J, the junction contained 4 bases not matched to a gene. This CDR3 region has 14 residues. Germline V CDR1 and CDR2: DFQATT, SNEGSKA (reference sequence). TCRdb reprocessed the reads via MiXCR and lists one record per CDR3 protein. The table lists about a million distinct CDR3 sequences, roughly 30% of them singletons. General observations from the study: Summed frequency of shared TCR beta families picked out CMV carriers who also had the relevant HLA.

This clonotype was counted once. Its antigen is undetermined. This material consisted of cultured CD8+ T cells from PBMCs, taken from culture after CMV antigen stimulation. This receptor was identified in a human donor in good health (CMV status not recorded). Some clones in this sample may be carry-over from other donors' samples. The chain recombines TRBV20-1 with TRBJ2-7; 12 bases align to TRBD2. The DNA of the CDR3 is TGCAGTGCTAAGCCGGGACTAGCGGGCTACGAGCAGTACTTC. Protein sequence: CSAKPGLAGYEQYF.